This T cell receptor (beta chain) was retrieved from a study of cytomegalovirus exposure and HLA in healthy donors (dated by TCRdb to 2016 to 2017). At the level of the whole study: According to an earlier analysis of a few hundred of the donors, about 190 million T cells yielded roughly 110 million unique TCR beta sequences and more than 250 Gb of sequence data. Roughly 300 gigabases of sequencing data and roughly 81 million unique TCR sequences made up an early release that covered several hundred HLA-typed donors. Of the roughly 400 genotyped donors, 65% to 90% were placed in the genetic ancestry cluster associated with self-reported Caucasian donors. The aim of the study was to test whether cataloging public T cell receptors could identify signatures of past pathogen exposure. Using immunosequencing, the study profiled T cell repertoires from 500 to 800 subjects and related those repertoires to cytomegalovirus serostatus. Besides the first cohort of around 670 subjects, a separate validation cohort made up of over 100 different subjects was used. High-throughput TCR immunosequencing, statistical association of individual TCRs with disease status, and machine learning were combined to predict cytomegalovirus infection status. To study patterns of TCR occurrence, a later analysis re-analyzed previously published TCR beta repertoires from 500 to 850 donors and added high-resolution HLA genotyping. Rather than using new phenotypic data, the later analysis identified candidate immune exposures from TCR beta sequences and from how often those sequences occurred across donors. To decide whether each TCR beta V gene segment behaved as functional or pseudogenic, an earlier analysis of 587 of the donors relied on high-throughput TCR beta sequencing. Donor age, sex, ethnicity and CMV serostatus were compiled alongside the repertoire data. In a later genetic analysis, genome-wide SNP genotypes for about three fifths of the 666 donors were used, and that subset was treated as a discovery cohort. All discovery cohort repertoires had been generated on a single sequencing platform. Both class I and class II loci were covered by HLA typing, at four-digit resolution. Typing coverage varied by locus: roughly 629-640 donors for A, B, C, DRB1 and DQB1; about 520 for DQA1; more than 600 for DPA1; roughly 470 for DPB1. Several DR-DQ haplotypes were handled as single units for association and clustering, since linkage in the cohort was strong. Across under 500 genotyped donors of the cohort, an average of about 250,000 unique TCR beta nucleotide sequences per donor were sequenced, and 15% to 20% of those sequences were non-productive.

The cohort consisted of 666 healthy bone marrow donors. At the time of sampling, all cohort members were nominally healthy, though unrecorded immune exposures were likely present. The donor tested CMV seronegative, placing the donor among the approximately 360 seronegative members of the cohort. A peripheral blood sample was collected from each donor, and TCR beta sequencing was performed on peripheral blood mononuclear cells. The Qiagen DNeasy Blood Extraction Kit was used to extract genomic DNA from the blood cell samples. As for this clone: Its cognate antigen has yet to be identified.

Here is what the overall study found, with its caveats: Some IMGT-functional V segments, including TRBV6-2 and TRBV6-3, could not be told apart with the 87-base-pair reads, so those segments were excluded. The study listed 150 to 200 TCR beta chains as associated with cytomegalovirus. The sequencing pipeline was judged likely to have produced a cluster of highly shared sequence variants as a technical artifact. In an earlier analysis of over 550 of the donors, most TCR beta V segments were observed in productive rearrangements about 87% or about 30% of the time, broadly matching IMGT annotations. In a later analysis, most CMV-associated TCR beta chains were found to appear HLA-restricted, with HLA associations seemingly driven largely by CMV exposure. In both the original and validation cohorts, the classifier was reported to diagnose cytomegalovirus status with high specificity and sensitivity. V-gene and J-gene trimming of TCR beta chains was associated with a missense DCLRE1C variant in a later genetic analysis, and the association was replicated in an independent cohort. In a later analysis, HLA-associated TCR beta chains showed more clonal expansion and lower generation probabilities than non-associated chains that were equally common. In a later analysis, more than 15,000 TCR beta sequences were associated with specific HLA alleles at a false discovery rate of 0.05. In a later analysis, TCR association rates were found to vary across HLA loci, with the most associated TCRs seen for DRB1 alleles and the fewest for HLA-C alleles. CMV serostatus was the only immune exposure information available for the cohort. It was suggested by the authors that the approach could potentially be generalized to other disease states and immunological phenotypes. Linkage disequilibrium might explain the correlated functional status among segregating V segments, but an unknown experimental factor could not be ruled out. HLA typing was unavailable for some donors at each locus, so association tests used only the typed subset. Three of the identified cytomegalovirus-associated TCR beta chains were confirmed in vitro to be specific for cytomegalovirus antigens. Across donors, most TCR sequences were observed very rarely, whereas some public TCRs were present in many individuals. Roughly uniform sequencing depth across donors was assumed in presence/absence analyses, although this assumption may not hold. A further reported finding was that TCR beta sequences accurately predicted the HLA-A and HLA-B alleles for most subjects in the first cohort. In a later genetic analysis, fewer N-insertions in productive TCRs were reported among donors in an Asian-associated ancestry cluster than the roughly 670-donor mean. Only TCR beta chains were sequenced in this cohort, and the absence of alpha or paired-chain data limited detectable features. Because counts were too low, about 18 rarely observed V segments, including chromosome 9 orphons, were excluded from the earlier analysis of about 500 of the donors. When HLA alleles, especially DR and DQ, strongly co-occurred, attributing TCR associations to individual alleles was difficult. In a later analysis, several top co-occurrence clusters were reported to appear linked to parvovirus B19, influenza, CMV and Epstein-Barr virus.

V loses 6 bases at its end and J loses 2 bases; junction bases beyond the gene matches: 5. The CDR3 spans 15 residues, from the cysteine through the phenylalanine. Only CDR3 DNA is held: 45 bases, read in frame from base 1. From the germline V gene, CDR1 is MNHEY and CDR2 is SVGAGI. Libraries were built with the immunoSEQ multiplex PCR assay. A mixture of 60 forward primers for TCR Vbeta segments and 13 reverse primers for TCR Jbeta segments was used in the multiplex PCR. The CDR3 region of rearranged TCR beta genes was amplified from genomic DNA with a multiplex PCR assay. The amplified TCR beta libraries were sequenced on the Illumina HiSeq System as 87-base-pair reads. The study's own analysis went as follows. A later analysis tallied roughly 78 million unique TCR beta chains across the 650 to 750 repertoires, and around 12 million of those chains were shared by two or more donors. To remove PCR and sequencing errors, raw reads were error-corrected and collapsed into unique sequences using a nearest-neighbor algorithm that merged closely related sequences. Alignment of CDR3 sequences to IMGT reference sequences was used to assign V, D and J gene segments. Each retained sequence needed at least a six-nucleotide match to both a V gene segment and a J gene segment. Rearrangements were classified as productive when the CDR3 lacked stop codons and remained in frame with V and J, and all other rearrangements were classified as non-productive. Following IMGT convention, CDR3 was defined as the stretch from the second conserved V-encoded cysteine to the conserved J-encoded phenylalanine. Sequences without an unambiguous match to a single V gene segment were excluded from the earlier analysis of about 600 of the donors. An earlier analysis of 587 of the donors classified V segments as functional when productive rearrangements were above 56.7% and as segregating when the standard deviation between donors was above 5%. A statistical classification framework was developed to diagnose cytomegalovirus status using the catalog of TCR beta chain sequences. In a later analysis, TCR nucleotide sequences were compared against IMGT/GENE-DB human TR gene sequences so that V and J genes could be assigned. Using the TCRdist pipeline, a later analysis assigned CDR3 sequences along with most-parsimonious VDJ recombination scenarios. In a later analysis, every TCR beta chain was defined by the combination of its CDR3 amino acid sequence and its V-gene family, and reads without a unique V-gene family were dropped. To address suspected cross-contamination and a sequencing artifact, a later analysis removed a few hundred highly shared, low-generation-probability nucleotide sequences. For each public chain, a later analysis derived a clonal expansion index from normalized ranks of inferred template counts within each repertoire. In a later analysis, generation probabilities were computed using a VDJ recombination model fitted to out-of-frame rearrangements, and the results were checked against IGoR. In a later analysis, hypergeometric tests were used to score TCR-TCR, TCR-HLA and TCR-CMV co-occurrence, with a repertoire-size bias correction applied to TCR pairs. In a later analysis, false discovery rates were estimated by permuting HLA or CMV assignments 20 times. In a later analysis, co-occurring TCRs were grouped using DBSCAN, and TCRdist sequence similarity was added for clustering within HLA-allele-positive subsets. For co-occurrence clustering, repertoires with fewer than 30,000 or more than 120,000 public chains were excluded, along with four or five repertoires with anomalous nucleotide sharing. TCRdb provides this immuneACCESS table in a form limited to in-frame rearrangements. Some clones are lacking; in checked studies, under half of them reflect an unresolved V gene, and why the rest are absent is not known. V, J and clone size derive from that table, while D and trimming were established from the DNA sequence. The sample's clone listing holds about 84,000 clones. The ten largest clones add up to 0.58% of the sample.

The specimen was PBMCs. The V and J genes are TRBV6-5 and TRBJ1-1, and TRBD1 aligns with 11 junction nucleotides. This TCR was sampled from a man in his fifties or sixties in good health and CMV-seronegative. In nucleotides, the sequence is TGTGCCAGCAGAGGACAGGGGGCAGGTAACACTGAAGCTTTCTTT. The encoded protein is CASRGQGAGNTEAFF.